Sequencing of this T cell receptor beta chain was carried out in a study of cytomegalovirus exposure and HLA in healthy donors. Study-wide results and caveats: That first-cohort TCR clusters tended to co-occur in the approximately 110 validation repertoires was found in a later analysis. Reported performance of the classifier showed diagnosis of cytomegalovirus status with high specificity and sensitivity. A few CMV-associated chains were confirmed in vitro to be specific for CMV antigens. Rarity marked most TCR sequences, yet some public TCRs occurred in many donors.

As to this clone: Its target is unknown. Other DNA sequences from this sample encode an identical CDR3 as well.

TCRdb's copy holds only in-frame clones and misses some; the assay was immunoSEQ multiplex PCR. The sample lists around 150,000 clones, about 96% occurring once. The sample consisted of PBMCs. This sequence was found in a woman aged 18-35 years in good health and CMV-seronegative.

The CDR3 loop is CASSLGSGSSYEQYF. The CDR3 DNA follows: TGTGCCAGCAGTTTAGGGAGCGGTAGCTCCTACGAGCAGTACTTC. The rearrangement uses TRBV27 and TRBJ2-7; D perhaps matches TRBD2 (5 bases). Per germline, CDR1 MNHEY and CDR2 SMNVEV (reference sequence). The CDR3 sequence is 15 residues long. Trimming cost V 2 bases and J 0 bases, with 11 bases left between them.